This record concerns one T cell receptor beta chain sequence. Antigen unknown. This record belongs to a study of T cell responses to AZD1222 COVID-19 vaccine. Study-wide results and limits: Repertoire collection took place solely once the T cell response had peaked. A rise in Spike-specific TCR breadth and depth followed two AZD1222 doses. With dominance at 160-218 and 743-854, vaccine-associated CD4 TCRs spanned spike.

The assay was immunoSEQ multiplex PCR, and TCRdb's table has in-frame clones only and misses some. The sample consists of over 100,000 clones, 65% to 85% of them appearing once. The trim removed 4 bases at V and 4 bases at J, leaving 9 bases unmatched. Germline V gene data show CDR1 as SGHRS and CDR2 as YFSETQ. The CDR3 is 17 residues long. The sequences come from peripheral blood, collected on day 0 of AZD1222 vaccination. The chain couples TRBV5-1 to TRBJ2-6; 9 positions agree with TRBD1. The receptor was derived from an adult in good health. CDR3 nucleotides: TGCGCCAGCAGCATATCCGGGACAGGGAAGGGGGCCAACGTCCTGACTTTC. Its protein product is CASSISGTGKGANVLTF.